The entry below gives a single TCR beta chain sequence along with its context. The antigen remains unidentified. The library labeled individual cDNA molecules by adding unique molecular identifiers to them. Original methodology: The median was around 91,000 TCRs per sample, ranging 23,224 to 690,600. TCRdb fed the reads into MiXCR, producing one record per CDR3 protein. The V and J calls were determined by TCRdb, not by the authors. The sample includes roughly 120,000 distinct CDR3 sequences, roughly 8.5% of them seen just once. This entry belongs to a study of human T cells and chemical hapten exposure. General study findings and limits: No alteration of TCRs above 1 in 1000 frequency was seen with DPC sensitization.

Total RNA came from unfractionated whole blood. V lost 1 base to trimming and J lost 4 bases, with 14 bases between them. Germline V gene data show CDR1 as DFQATT and CDR2 as SNEGSKA (reference sequence). The CDR3 runs to 14 residues. The chain carries TRBV20-1 and TRBJ2-7, with D maybe TRBD2 (7 bases). The source is a human donor in good health. Some clones in this sample may be carry-over from other donors' samples. The sample comprised whole blood. The CDR3 sequence is CSARGGGPEYEQYF. The DNA of the CDR3 is TGCAGTGCTAGAGGCGGGGGCCCCGAATACGAGCAGTACTTC.